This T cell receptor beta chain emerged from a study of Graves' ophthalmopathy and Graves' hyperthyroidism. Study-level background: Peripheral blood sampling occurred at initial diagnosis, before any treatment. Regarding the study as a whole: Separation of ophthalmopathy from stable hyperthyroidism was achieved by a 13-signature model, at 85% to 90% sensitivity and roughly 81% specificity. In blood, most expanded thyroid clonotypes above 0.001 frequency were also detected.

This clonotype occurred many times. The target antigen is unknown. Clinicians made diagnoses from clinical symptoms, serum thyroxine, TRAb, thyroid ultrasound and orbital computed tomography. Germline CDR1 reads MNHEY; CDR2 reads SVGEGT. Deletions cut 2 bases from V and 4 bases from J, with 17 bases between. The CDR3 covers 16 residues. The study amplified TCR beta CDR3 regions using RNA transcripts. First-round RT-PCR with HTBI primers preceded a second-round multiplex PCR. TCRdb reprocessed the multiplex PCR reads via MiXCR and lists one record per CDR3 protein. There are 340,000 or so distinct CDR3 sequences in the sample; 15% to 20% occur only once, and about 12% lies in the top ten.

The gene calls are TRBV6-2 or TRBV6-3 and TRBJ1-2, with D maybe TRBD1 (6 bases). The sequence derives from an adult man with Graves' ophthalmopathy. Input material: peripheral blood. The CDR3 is CASSYGGGPSIYGYTF. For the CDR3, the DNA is TGTGCCAGCAGTTACGGTGGGGGGCCGTCGATCTATGGCTACACCTTC.